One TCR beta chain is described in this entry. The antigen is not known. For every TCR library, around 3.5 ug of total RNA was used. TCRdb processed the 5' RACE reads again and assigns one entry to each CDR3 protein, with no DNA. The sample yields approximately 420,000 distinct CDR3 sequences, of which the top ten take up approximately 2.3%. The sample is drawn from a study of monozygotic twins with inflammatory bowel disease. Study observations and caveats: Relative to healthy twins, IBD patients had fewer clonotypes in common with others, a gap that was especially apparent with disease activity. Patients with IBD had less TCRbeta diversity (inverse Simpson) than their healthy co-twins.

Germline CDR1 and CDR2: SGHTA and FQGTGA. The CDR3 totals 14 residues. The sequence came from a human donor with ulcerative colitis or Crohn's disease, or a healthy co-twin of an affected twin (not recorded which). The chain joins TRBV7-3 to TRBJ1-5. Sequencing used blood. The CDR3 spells CASSRQESNQPQHF.